The 16 T cell receptor beta chains presented below share a single source sample, sequenced in a study of identical twins. TCRdb re-called the 5' RACE reads with MiXCR, one entry per CDR3 protein. Among 700,000 or so distinct CDR3 sequences, 21% were seen once, and the ten largest hold 4.3%. The same data also contributed to another study, on T cells expressing NK-cell markers.

Sequencing was performed on PBMCs. The source of these receptors is a woman under 30 in good health.

The chain is built from TRBV6-1 and TRBJ2-5; 7 positions match TRBD2. There are 15 residues in the CDR3. V was clipped by 7 bases and J by 0 bases; unmatched bases: 8. CDR1 MNHNS and CDR2 SASEGT come from the germline V gene. Here the CDR3 DNA reads TGTGCCAGCACCCCTCAGCGGGGCTACCAAGAGACCCAGTACTTC. This sequence encodes CASTPQRGYQETQYF.

This clonotype was detected only once. This chain uses TRBV20-1 with TRBJ2-1; 11 bases line up with TRBD2. This CDR3 contains 14 residues. The germline CDR1 and CDR2 sequences are DFQATT and SNEGSKA (reference sequence). V lost 5 bases, J lost 4 bases, and 4 bases stayed unmatched. The CDR3 DNA follows: TGCAGTGCTTGGACTAGCGGGTTGTACAATGAGCAGTTCTTC. It is translated as CSAWTSGLYNEQFF.

The V call is TRBV20-1, the J call TRBJ2-1; 8 bases are a match to TRBD1. In germline, CDR1 is DFQATT, CDR2 SNEGSKA (reference sequence). V gave up 6 bases and J gave up 6 bases; unmatched junction bases: 7. The CDR3 consists of 13 residues. This CDR3 reads CSAPKTGVNEQFF. Here the CDR3 DNA reads TGCAGTGCCCCAAAGACAGGGGTCAATGAGCAGTTCTTC.

This clonotype was counted between two and nine times. The chain employs TRBV20-1 and TRBJ2-2; D is unclear. The CDR3 is 10 residues long. V lost 5 bases, J lost 5 bases, and 3 bases lay in between. Germline CDR1 is DFQATT and CDR2 is SNEGSKA (reference sequence). CDR3 bases: TGCAGTGCTGGAACCGGGGAGCTGTTTTTT. Protein: CSAGTGELFF.

The chain joins TRBV2 to TRBJ2-7, with D possibly being TRBD2 (6 bases). The CDR3 sequence is 15 residues long. Trimming left V 2 bases short and J 3 bases short, with 14 bases between. CDR1 SNHLY and CDR2 FYNNEI come from the germline V gene. Written as DNA, the CDR3 is TGTGCCAGCAGTGAAATCGCGGGGAACATCTACGAGCAGTACTTC. Its translation is CASSEIAGNIYEQYF.

V and J are TRBV7-9 and TRBJ2-1; the match to TRBD2 covers 7 bases. Trimming at V came to 5 bases and at J to 6 bases, leaving 10 bases not matched to a gene. Looked up from germline, CDR1 is SEHNR and CDR2 is FQNEAQ (reference sequence). This CDR3 contains 15 residues. CDR3 amino acids: CASSPWAGGSNEQFF. The CDR3 nucleotides read TGTGCCAGCAGCCCGTGGGCGGGCGGGAGCAATGAGCAGTTCTTC.

In this sample, this clonotype turned up a few times. The chain is built from TRBV7-3 and TRBJ2-1; 10 bases agree with TRBD2. Germline assignment: CDR1 SGHTA and CDR2 FQGTGA. This CDR3 is 16 amino acids long. J was trimmed by 7 bases and V by 2 bases; bases with no gene match: 8. CDR3 protein: CASSLSVAGGWNEQFF. The CDR3 region has the DNA TGTGCCAGCAGCTTATCGGTAGCGGGGGGTTGGAATGAGCAGTTCTTC.

This clonotype has at least ten counts. The chain is built from TRBV2 and TRBJ2-2; D is uncertain. The V gene's germline CDR1 is SNHLY and CDR2 FYNNEI. This CDR3 is built from 15 residues. V was clipped by 4 bases and J by 2 bases, with 11 bases between them. This CDR3 is CASSGAVRNTGELFF. DNA for the CDR3: TGTGCCAGCAGTGGCGCAGTTAGAAACACCGGGGAGCTGTTTTTT.

The table lists this clonotype with a few counts. V and J are TRBV12-3 or TRBV12-4 and TRBJ2-7; the D gene could be TRBD1 or TRBD2 (5 bases each). Trimming stripped 8 bases from V and 6 bases from J, with 11 bases between. The CDR3 sequence is 11 residues long. For the CDR3, the DNA is TGTGCCAGCGGCCCTGGGGGCGAGCAGTACTTC. This encodes CASGPGGEQYF.

The J gene is TRBJ1-2, the V gene TRBV10-3; 9 bases are shared with TRBD1. With V trimmed by 6 bases and J by 3 bases, 5 bases remained unmatched. The CDR3 covers 14 residues. Per the germline V gene, CDR1 is ENHRY and CDR2 is SYGVKD. Here the CDR3 DNA reads TGTGCCATCAGCCGGGACAGGGAGGACTATGGCTACACCTTC. Translation: CAISRDREDYGYTF.

The J gene is TRBJ2-2, the V gene TRBV7-3; D ambiguous. V gave up 1 base and J gave up 7 bases, with 10 bases separating them. The CDR3 consists of 14 residues. Germline V gene data show CDR1 as SGHTA and CDR2 as FQGTGA. This CDR3 is CASSLKGGSGELFF. The CDR3, as DNA: TGTGCCAGCAGCTTAAAAGGCGGTAGCGGGGAGCTGTTTTTT.

This clonotype has more than one count but fewer than ten. The chain employs TRBV15 and TRBJ2-3; 12 bases map to TRBD2. CDR1 is LNHNV, CDR2 YYDKDF, per germline (reference sequence). The ends lost 5 bases at V and 2 bases at J; junction bases unmatched: 5. The CDR3 runs 16 residues. In DNA, the CDR3 is TGTGCCACCAGCCCCCGGACTAGCGGGGACACAGATACGCAGTATTTT. Encoded protein: CATSPRTSGDTDTQYF.

The chain couples TRBV4-2 to TRBJ2-7, with no clear D. The CDR3 consists of 15 residues. Trimming shortened V by 1 base and J by 0 bases, and 10 bases separated the two germline ends. CDR1 and CDR2 (germline): LGHNA, YNFKEQ. The CDR3 nucleotides read TGTGCCAGCAGCCAAGGTGTCCAGAGCTCCTACGAGCAGTACTTC. It codes for CASSQGVQSSYEQYF.

This clonotype was counted only a few times. The chain carries TRBV20-1 and TRBJ2-7; 8 nucleotides agree with TRBD1. The germline gives CDR1 DFQATT, CDR2 SNEGSKA (reference sequence). CDR3 length: 13 amino acids. Trimming took 4 bases from V and 5 from J; bases not matched to a gene: 7. CDR3 sequence: CSATDRVPDEQYF. The DNA of the CDR3 is TGCAGTGCTACGGACAGGGTGCCCGACGAGCAGTACTTC.

Ten or more counts support this clonotype. The gene calls are TRBV12-3 or TRBV12-4 and TRBJ2-3; no definite D call. Deletions cut 3 bases from V and 4 bases from J, with 5 bases between. CDR3 size: 12 residues. Here the CDR3 DNA reads TGTGCCAGCAGTTTTCGGGCAGATACGCAGTATTTT. This translates into CASSFRADTQYF.

J is TRBJ1-2 and V is TRBV12-3 or TRBV12-4, with a weak D call TRBD1 (6 bases). This CDR3 region has 14 residues. V lost 4 bases, J lost 4 bases, and 13 bases lay in between. DNA of the CDR3: TGTGCCAGCAGTTCCCGCGGGGGCGCCTATGGCTACACCTTC. It yields the protein CASSSRGGAYGYTF.